This note documents a single T cell receptor (beta chain) sequence. Its antigen is not identified. The data originate from a study of persistence of HIV-infected CD4 T cells. Germline CDR1 and CDR2: SQVTM and ANQGSEA. V was clipped by 6 bases and J by 5 bases, with 15 bases between them. The CDR3 runs 13 residues. Sequencing used immunoSEQ version 4 in survey mode. Here immunoSEQ multiplex PCR was the method, and the copy in TCRdb shows in-frame clones only, minus some. The profile shows about 32,000 clones, roughly 71% of them singletons. Overlapping HIV-1 Gag 15-mer peptides at approximately 1 ug per peptide per mL were used. Sorting selected CD4+ T cells upregulating both CD40 ligand and CD69. Stimulated PBMCs had first been depleted of CD8+ T cells.

This sequence joins TRBV29-1 and TRBJ2-3; D unresolved. This specimen was CD4+ T cells sorted from PBMCs after approximately 20-hour stimulation, taken from a patient who received antiretroviral therapy. This clonotype was obtained from an adult man with HIV who was CMV-seropositive. The CDR3 protein is CSVESQVRDTQYF. CDR3 in DNA: TGCAGCGTCGAAAGCCAGGTCCGAGATACGCAGTATTTT.